The 26 T cell receptor beta chains reported below all come from one sample, sequenced in a study of cytomegalovirus exposure and HLA in healthy donors. PCR was performed using 60 Vbeta and 13 Jbeta primers. Assay used: immunoSEQ multiplex PCR; TCRdb lists only in-frame clones, some missing. The sample holds over 150,000 clones, 84% seen once. Sequenced input: PBMCs. All receptors come from a girl aged 5-17 years in good health and CMV-seropositive.

The chain joins TRBV27 to TRBJ1-2; 11 bases map to TRBD1. Per germline, CDR1 MNHEY and CDR2 SMNVEV (reference sequence). The CDR3 runs to 14 residues. V lost 3 bases and J lost 8; bases outside the gene matches: 5. CDR3 sequence reads: CASSFGQGAGGYTF. As DNA, the CDR3 is TGTGCCAGCAGTTTTGGACAGGGGGCCGGAGGCTACACCTTC.

The chain joins TRBV18 to TRBJ2-3; 10 bases line up with TRBD2. Germline V CDR1 and CDR2: KGHSH, LQKENI. Losses at the gene ends were 2 bases for V and 4 bases for J; bases not matched to a gene: 9. The CDR3 is 17 residues long. The CDR3 region is CASSPESGGASADTQYF. CDR3 DNA: TGTGCCAGCTCACCAGAGAGCGGGGGGGCCAGTGCAGATACGCAGTATTTT.

For this clone: The final CDR3 position lacks the conserved phenylalanine or tryptophan, pointing to a likely read error. Because the CDR3's place on the DNA is in doubt, the DNA is left out and the CDR3 is given as listed by TCRdb. This sequence joins TRBV6-1 and TRBJ1-1; the table's TRBD1 call for D was not verified on the DNA. Germline V gene data show CDR1 as MNHNS and CDR2 as SASEGT. The length of the CDR3 is 12 amino acids, counting both ends. CDR3 amino acids: CASSEIEQPEEN.

The rearrangement links TRBV27 to TRBJ1-4; D is possibly TRBD1 (5 bases). This CDR3 is 14 amino acids long. CDR1 MNHEY and CDR2 SMNVEV come from the germline V gene (reference sequence). V was pared by 2 bases and J by 7 bases, with 11 bases between. CDR3 sequence reads: CASSLVIQGEKLFF. The CDR3 DNA follows: TGTGCCAGCAGTTTAGTGATCCAGGGTGAAAAACTGTTTTTT. Full variable domain (remainder filled in from reference TRBV27 and TRBJ1-4): EAQVTQNPRYLITVTGKKLTVTCSQNMNHEYMSWYRQDPGLGLRQIYYSMNVEVTDKGDVPEGYKVSRKEKRNFPLILESPSPNQTSLYFCASSLVIQGEKLFFGSGTQLSVL.

V gene TRBV27 combines with J gene TRBJ1-5; D perhaps matches TRBD1 (6 bases). Germline lookup yields CDR1 MNHEY and CDR2 SMNVEV (reference sequence). The V and J ends lost 5 bases and 0 bases respectively, with 11 bases between them. CDR3 length equals 15 residues. The CDR3 here is CASSSGGSSNQPQHF. As DNA, the CDR3 is TGTGCCAGCAGTAGCGGGGGCTCTAGCAATCAGCCCCAGCATTTT.

The chain has TRBV11-2 and TRBJ2-7; D remains ambiguous. Trimming took 2 bases from V and 2 from J, leaving 13 bases between them. Germline values: CDR1 SGHAT, CDR2 FQNNGV. The CDR3 sequence is 15 residues long. The CDR3 region has the DNA TGTGCCAGCAGCTTATTAGGCGGATCCCCCTACGAGCAGTACTTC. This sequence encodes CASSLLGGSPYEQYF.

The gene calls are TRBV7-9 and TRBJ2-7, with D perhaps TRBD2 (5 bases). The CDR3 runs to 10 residues. Deletions cut 8 bases from V and 7 bases from J, with 9 bases between. Germline V lookup: CDR1 SEHNR, CDR2 FQNEAQ (reference sequence). The CDR3: CASGRGEQYF. DNA of the CDR3: TGTGCCAGCGGACGGGGAGAGCAGTACTTC.

V usage is TRBV7-9 and J usage is TRBJ2-1, with D maybe TRBD2 (7 bases). With 5 bases removed from V and 2 bases from J, the gap between germline ends came to 16 bases. The CDR3 contains 16 residues. The germline V gene has CDR1 SEHNR and CDR2 FQNEAQ (reference sequence). The DNA for the CDR3 is TGTGCCAGCAGCCTTACCGGGGGGCCGGCCTACAATGAGCAGTTCTTC. Encoded protein: CASSLTGGPAYNEQFF.

The rearrangement links TRBV6-5 to TRBJ1-4, with TRBD1 matching 7 bases. Germline assignment: CDR1 MNHEY and CDR2 SVGAGI. This CDR3 spans 15 amino acids. The trim removed 5 bases at V and 4 bases at J, leaving 7 bases unmatched. CDR3 bases: TGTGCCAGCAGTCAAGACAGGGCGAGTAATGAAAAACTGTTTTTT. Amino acids: CASSQDRASNEKLFF.

This clone occurred a few times. DNA of the CDR3: TGTGCCAGCAGTTTAGGGGGACAGGGGAACTATGGCTACACCTTC. Translating gives CASSLGGQGNYGYTF. V gene TRBV27 combines with J gene TRBJ1-2, with 10 bases that match TRBD1. The CDR3 runs to 15 residues. The germline gives CDR1 MNHEY, CDR2 SMNVEV (reference sequence). V shed 2 bases, J shed 2 bases, and the junction held 2 bases outside the gene matches.

The CDR3 loop is CASSHMGRGSGNTIYF. CDR3 nucleotide sequence: TGTGCCAGCAGCCATATGGGAAGGGGATCGGGAAACACCATATATTTT. The chain uses TRBV11-3 and TRBJ1-3, with D tentatively TRBD1 (5 bases). CDR1 and CDR2 from the germline V gene are SGHNT and YENEEA. The CDR3 is 16 amino acids. Trimming took 5 bases from V and 4 from J, leaving 18 bases between them.

The CDR3 region is CASSVGQGATYYGYTF. The CDR3 DNA reads TGCGCCAGCAGCGTCGGACAGGGGGCTACCTACTATGGCTACACCTTC. The gene calls are TRBV5-1 and TRBJ1-2, with 11 bases aligning to TRBD1. J gave up 3 bases and V 4 bases, and 8 bases lay outside the gene matches. This CDR3 has 16 residues. Germline CDR1 and CDR2: SGHRS and YFSETQ.

The chain carries TRBV2 and TRBJ1-2; 9 bases are shared with TRBD1. V was clipped by 6 bases and J by 3 bases; unmatched bases: 5. CDR1 and CDR2 from the germline V gene are SNHLY and FYNNEI. There are 14 residues in the CDR3. The DNA of the CDR3 is TGTGCCAGCAGAAACAGGGGGCGCGACTATGGCTACACCTTC. This codes for CASRNRGRDYGYTF.

The J gene is TRBJ1-2, the V gene TRBV5-4; 8 bases are shared with TRBD1. The CDR3 contains 13 residues. Trimming at V came to 0 bases and at J to 6 bases, leaving 1 base not matched to a gene. CDR1 SGHNT and CDR2 YYREEE come from the germline V gene (reference sequence). The CDR3 reads CASSLVTGDGYTF. The DNA for the CDR3 is TGTGCCAGCAGCTTGGTGACAGGGGATGGCTACACCTTC.

The chain employs TRBV7-2 and TRBJ1-6; 7 bases are a match to TRBD1. This CDR3 has 17 amino acids. Germline assignment: CDR1 SGHTA and CDR2 FQGNSA. J gave up 4 bases and V 1 base, and 7 bases lay outside the gene matches. Here the CDR3 reads CASSLEGLGQYNSPLHF. CDR3 nucleotide sequence: TGTGCCAGCAGCTTAGAAGGATTGGGACAGTATAATTCACCCCTCCACTTT. Variable domain in full (rest from reference TRBV7-2 and TRBJ1-6): GAGVSQSPSNKVTEKGKDVELRCDPISGHTALYWYRQSLGQGLEFLIYFQGNSAPDKSGLPSDRFSAERTGGSVSTLTIQRTQQEDSAVYLCASSLEGLGQYNSPLHFGNGTRLTVT.

CDR3 sequence reads: CASSFSGRTEAFF. The CDR3 nucleotides are TGTGCCAGCAGTTTCTCAGGGAGGACTGAAGCTTTCTTT. This chain links TRBV27 with TRBJ1-1, with D perhaps TRBD1 (5 bases). V was shortened by 3 bases and J by 5 bases, with 10 bases between the two germline ends. From germline, CDR1 is MNHEY and CDR2 SMNVEV (reference sequence). The CDR3 spans 13 residues.

The chain uses TRBV4-1 and TRBJ2-1, with TRBD2 identical over 12 bases. Germline CDR1 MGHRA, CDR2 YSYEKL. Trimming cost V 2 bases and J 7 bases; bases outside gene matches: 9. CDR3 size: 17 residues. Written as DNA, the CDR3 is TGCGCCAGCAGCCAAACCGTACTAGCGGGGGGCCGAAATGAGCAGTTCTTC. Its translation: CASSQTVLAGGRNEQFF.

This chain joins TRBV10-3 and TRBJ2-7; 9 bases are a match to TRBD1. The V gene end was trimmed by 5 bases and the J gene end by 0 bases; junction bases not matched to a gene: 5. The CDR3 is 15 residues long. The germline V gene has CDR1 ENHRY and CDR2 SYGVKD. The CDR3 protein is CAISSRDRDSYEQYF. In DNA, the CDR3 is TGTGCCATCAGTTCCCGGGACAGGGACTCCTACGAGCAGTACTTC.

CDR3 residues: CASSITRETSLGYTF. DNA of the CDR3: TGTGCCAGCAGTATCACCCGGGAGACATCTTTGGGCTACACCTTC. The chain recombines TRBV6-4 with TRBJ1-2; D call uncertain. From germline, CDR1 is MRHNA and CDR2 SNTAGT. This CDR3 has 15 residues. V was cut by 5 bases and J by 8 bases, with 21 bases left in between.

The V and J genes are TRBV19 and TRBJ1-1; D unclear. With 4 bases removed from V and 2 bases from J, the gap between germline ends came to 14 bases. CDR3 size: 15 residues. Germline values: CDR1 LNHDA, CDR2 SQIVND (reference sequence). Here the CDR3 reads CASSTHRGENTEAFF. The CDR3 nucleotides are TGTGCCAGTAGTACCCATCGTGGAGAAAACACTGAAGCTTTCTTT.

The gene calls are TRBV12-5 and TRBJ2-1; no definite D call. The CDR3 is made up of 16 amino acids. V was cut by 2 bases and J by 3 bases, with 14 bases left in between. Germline values: CDR1 LGHNT, CDR2 FRNRAP. The CDR3 sequence is CASGLPYRTDYNEQFF. CDR3 bases: TGTGCTAGTGGTTTGCCATACCGAACTGACTACAATGAGCAGTTCTTC.

V and J are TRBV9 and TRBJ1-2; 7 bases align to TRBD1. V was clipped by 4 bases and J by 5 bases; unmatched bases: 8. The CDR3 sequence is 14 residues long. CDR1 is SGDLS, CDR2 YYNGEE, per germline. Here the CDR3 DNA reads TGTGCCAGCAGCCGTCCGGGACAGATATATGGCTACACCTTC. This translates into CASSRPGQIYGYTF.

CDR3 loop: CASSEQGQVNQPQHF. For the CDR3, the DNA is TGTGCCAGCAGCGAGCAGGGACAGGTCAATCAGCCCCAGCATTTT. The chain links TRBV7-8 to TRBJ1-5; TRBD1 aligns across 8 bases. Germline CDR1 is SGHVS and CDR2 is FQNEAQ. The junction had 6 bases not matched to a gene; V was cut back by 5 bases and J by 3 bases. The CDR3 has 15 amino acids.

This chain uses TRBV6-6 with TRBJ1-1; 11 bases line up with TRBD1. Trimming took 5 bases from V and 5 from J; bases not matched to a gene: 4. This CDR3 comprises 14 residues. CDR1 is MNHNY, CDR2 SVGAGI, per germline (reference sequence). The CDR3 spells CASSTGQGDTEAFF. CDR3 DNA sequence: TGTGCCAGCAGTACGGGACAGGGGGATACTGAAGCTTTCTTT.

This clone has just a few counts. The chain carries TRBV9 and TRBJ1-1, with TRBD1 identical over 9 bases. The V and J ends lost 1 base and 5 bases, in that order; junction bases with no gene match: 12. The CDR3 runs 17 residues. Germline assignment: CDR1 SGDLS and CDR2 YYNGEE. The CDR3 spells CASSVFGTGWEGTEAFF. In DNA, the CDR3 is TGTGCCAGCAGCGTATTTGGGACAGGGTGGGAGGGTACTGAAGCTTTCTTT.

The chain links TRBV29-1 to TRBJ1-2; a possible D gene is TRBD1 (6 bases). Trimming shortened V by 4 bases and J by 4 bases, and 16 bases separated the two germline ends. Germline V gene data show CDR1 as SQVTM and CDR2 as ANQGSEA. The CDR3 covers 14 residues. CDR3 protein: CSVGEQGVSYGYTF. Written as DNA, the CDR3 is TGCAGCGTTGGAGAACAGGGAGTGAGCTATGGCTACACCTTC.